This TCR beta chain was captured by sequencing in a study of response to subunit inactivated influenza vaccine. This CDR3 has 14 residues. V lost 4 bases and J lost 8, with 14 bases in between. MiXCR was run by TCRdb on the RT-PCR reads, yielding one entry per CDR3 protein. The sample lists a few hundred thousand distinct CDR3 sequences; 14% were seen once. This TCR was sampled from a man aged 50-59 years who received an inactivated influenza vaccine. The material sequenced was PBMCs from blood, taken about 11 days after vaccination. This sequence joins TRBV12-3 or TRBV12-4 and TRBJ2-2, with D uncertain. The CDR3 DNA is TGTGCCAGCAGTTCCACGGACCTACGAGGGGAGCTGTTTTTT. Protein: CASSSTDLRGELFF.